The rows below give T cell receptor beta chains drawn from one sample of a study of control samples from healthy donors and cancer patients. Libraries were prepared by immunoSEQ multiplex PCR; TCRdb keeps only in-frame clonotypes and omits some of them. Here the sample spans approximately 150,000 clones, 75% to 95% being singletons. Source material: blood. The receptors were sampled from a woman aged 35 to 49 in good health. Each CDR3 is given with its conserved first and last residue. Clone size is given for some rows only: seen once, a few or many times, or a class if the clone is expanded.

>TRBV18|TRBJ1-1|NA
CASSAGTEAFF
>TRBV5-4|TRBJ2-3|NA
CASAQAGGNTDTQYF
>TRBV5-1|TRBJ1-1|NA
CASSLGDLNTEAFF
>TRBV6-2/TRBV6-3|TRBJ1-6|NA
CASSGDRGRNSPLHF
>TRBV6-5|TRBJ1-5|NA
CASSWTGSQPQHF
>TRBV16|TRBJ1-2|NA
CASSQSRVGEGGPIGYTF
>TRBV5-1|TRBJ1-1|NA
CASSLAAGVNTEAFF
>TRBV3-1/TRBV3-2|TRBJ1-1|NA
CASSQVLTVNTEAFF
>TRBV4-1|TRBJ1-4|NA
CASSQVGPLKLFF
>TRBV5-1|TRBJ2-7|NA
CASSLQVTSAEQYF
>TRBV7-9|TRBJ2-3|NA
CASSSPDRSGGAPDTQYF
>TRBV4-1|TRBJ1-5|once
CASSQDRGLYNSNQPQHF
>TRBV24-1|TRBJ1-2|NA
CATSEGWGYGYTF
>TRBV6-5|TRBJ2-2|NA
CASSYSGLNTGELFF
>TRBV27|TRBJ1-1|NA
CASSLGTANTEAFF
>TRBV21-1|TRBJ2-5|NA
CATTPPAGGLETQYF
>TRBV6-6|TRBJ1-2|NA
CASSTRVSNYGYTF
>TRBV5-6|TRBJ1-1|NA
CASSFTWKGNTEAFF
>TRBV7-3|TRBJ1-6|NA
CASSLRQGGNSPLHF
>TRBV11-2|TRBJ2-7|NA
CASSLGTATYSYEQYF
>TRBV2|TRBJ2-7|few
CASSVEGAYEQYF
>TRBV2|TRBJ1-2|NA
CASSEWGNGYTF
>TRBV5-1|TRBJ2-1|NA
CASSLSPGDTYNEQFF
>TRBV5-6|TRBJ1-5|NA
CASSSQGVFRYSNQPQHF
>TRBV10-2|TRBJ1-2|NA
CASTTRGQSNYGYTF
>TRBV3-1/TRBV3-2|TRBJ1-6|NA
CASSQGTGNSPLHF
>TRBV4-1|TRBJ2-1|once
CASSHYTRDREQFF
>TRBV10-1|TRBJ1-5|NA
CASSADSYQPQHF
>TRBV4-1|TRBJ1-4|NA
CASSHPPPGRGFGLTNEKLFF
>TRBV7-9|TRBJ1-1|NA
CASSYQGRVGDTEAFF
>TRBV2|TRBJ2-5|NA
CASSEAWPREETQYF
>TRBV28|TRBJ1-1|NA
CASSFRPQGFNTEAFF
>TRBV19|TRBJ1-6|NA
CASSLLGSALGPLHF
>TRBV27|TRBJ2-1|NA
CASSLAGDNEQFF
>TRBV15|TRBJ2-7|NA
CATSKFAGTGSYEQYF
>TRBV11-3|TRBJ2-1|once
CASSLRGAGDEQFF
>TRBV30|TRBJ1-1|once
CAWRPTTEAFF
>TRBV7-8|TRBJ2-1|NA
CASSLVVGLAPYNEQFF